The clone carrying this T cell receptor beta chain was seen a single time. These data originate in a study of CD8 T cells in Susac syndrome. Random hexamers were used to reverse transcribe an amount of roughly 0.5 to 1 ug RNA. Amplification of the TCR beta CDR3 was carried out by immunoSEQ multiplex PCR, which spanned a total of 54 Vbeta and 13 Jbeta segments. TCRdb re-called the immunoSEQ multiplex PCR reads with MiXCR, one entry per CDR3 protein. The sample has 150,000 or so distinct CDR3 sequences, about 95% seen once. This CDR3 has 15 amino acids. Trimming took off 5 bases at V and 4 bases at J, with 17 bases between the two ends. The germline CDR1 and CDR2 sequences are LNHNV and YYDKDF (reference sequence). Sequencing of TCR beta was carried out in blood CD8+ and CD4+ T cells. The multiple sclerosis controls consisted of treatment-naive patients with relapsing-remitting disease, either stable or active. The TEMRA cells underwent FACS enrichment, while the CD8+ and CD4+ T cells underwent negative isolation.

The V gene is TRBV15, the J gene TRBJ1-2; weak D call: TRBD1 (6 bases). The source material was CD8+ T cells from PBMCs. The source of this sequence is a human donor with multiple sclerosis. For the CDR3, the DNA is TGTGCCACCAGCGAGAGACAGGCCCTGTTCTATGGCTACACCTTC. It specifies CATSERQALFYGYTF.